The 5 T cell receptor beta chains reported below all come from one sample, sequenced in a study of blood T cells in healthy people across ages. It was with a sample-barcoded 5' primer and a J-beta primer mix that a second PCR of roughly 7 to 12 cycles was run. TCRdb analysed the 5' RACE reads with MiXCR anew, one entry per CDR3 protein. The sample includes 1.2 million to 1.5 million distinct CDR3 sequences, 55% to 75% of them seen just once. The sample was blood. These receptors all stem from a man aged 18 to 35 in good health.

V and J are TRBV28 and TRBJ2-7; D gene unclear. Germline loops: CDR1 MDHEN, CDR2 SYDVKM. Between the trimmed V and J ends, which lost 5 bases and 7 bases, there was a span of 9 bases. This CDR3 region has 11 residues. This CDR3 is CASSRRWEQYF. In DNA, the CDR3 is TGTGCCAGCAGTCGCAGGTGGGAGCAGTACTTC.

The chain links TRBV20-1 to TRBJ2-3; 7 bases match TRBD2. This CDR3 has 14 amino acids. V gave up 5 bases and J gave up 0 bases; unmatched junction bases: 5. The V gene's germline CDR1 is DFQATT and CDR2 SNEGSKA (reference sequence). CDR3 in amino acids: CSAALALSTDTQYF. The CDR3 bases are TGCAGTGCTGCACTAGCGCTCAGCACAGATACGCAGTATTTT.

The chain uses TRBV29-1 and TRBJ2-5, with TRBD2 matching 10 bases. The closer fit of TRBJ2-7 to the DNA end suggests the J call may be wrong. The CDR3 spans 17 residues. Germline CDR1 reads SQVTM; CDR2 reads ANQGSEA. This chain's CDR3 is CSACRLNPSGGIYEQYF. The CDR3 DNA is TGCAGCGCTTGCCGACTAAACCCTAGCGGGGGAATCTACGAGCAGTACTTC.

This clonotype was seen only once. This chain links TRBV12-3 or TRBV12-4 with TRBJ1-3, with D hard to call. V lost 5 bases, J lost 3 bases, and 5 bases lay in between. The CDR3 runs to 12 residues. The CDR3 DNA follows: TGTGCCAGCAGTCCCGTTGGAAACACCATATATTTT. Its protein product is CASSPVGNTIYF.

The chain couples TRBV28 to TRBJ1-2; D ambiguous. Between the trimmed V and J ends, which lost 5 bases and 2 bases, there was a span of 12 bases. Germline loops: CDR1 MDHEN, CDR2 SYDVKM. CDR3 length equals 14 residues. In nucleotides, the CDR3 is TGTGCCAGCAGTCGTCTGGGCAGCAACTATGGCTACACCTTC. Translated, it gives CASSRLGSNYGYTF.